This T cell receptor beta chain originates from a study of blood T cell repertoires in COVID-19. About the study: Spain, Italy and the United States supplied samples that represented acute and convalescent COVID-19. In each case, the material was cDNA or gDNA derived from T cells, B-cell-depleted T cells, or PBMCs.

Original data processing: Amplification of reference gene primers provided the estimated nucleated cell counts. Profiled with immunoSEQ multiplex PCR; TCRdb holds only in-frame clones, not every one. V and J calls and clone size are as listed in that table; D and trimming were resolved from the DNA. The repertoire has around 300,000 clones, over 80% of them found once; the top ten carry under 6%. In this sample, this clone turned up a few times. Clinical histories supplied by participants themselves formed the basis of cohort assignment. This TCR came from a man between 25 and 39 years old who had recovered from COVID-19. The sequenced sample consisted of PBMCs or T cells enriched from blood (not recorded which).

The CDR3 loop reads CASSFTTEGDEQYF. CDR3 nucleotides: TGTGCCAGCAGTTTCACAACTGAGGGAGACGAGCAGTACTTC. This chain uses TRBV6-5 with TRBJ2-7, with D possibly TRBD2 on 5 matching bases. The CDR3 length is 14 residues. The V and J ends lost 4 bases and 5 bases respectively, with 15 bases between them. The germline CDR1 and CDR2 sequences are MNHEY and SVGAGI.